This T cell receptor (beta chain) is from a study of blood T cell repertoires in COVID-19. Study summary: Sample material is recorded as cDNA or gDNA derived from T cells, B-cell-depleted T cells, or PBMCs.

Original data processing: Estimation of nucleated cell counts relied on the amplification of reference gene primers. Libraries were prepared by immunoSEQ multiplex PCR; TCRdb keeps only in-frame clonotypes and omits some of them. V and J calls and clone size are those listed in that table; D and trimming were worked out from the DNA. The data show 130,000 to 150,000 clones, with over 75% seen just once and around 8% held by the top ten. Seattle cases were enrolled at active infection and followed longitudinally. The clonotype originates from a woman aged 60-75 years with COVID-19, enrolled during active disease. Sequencing input: peripheral blood.

As DNA, the CDR3 is TGTGCCAGCAGCTTAATCTCGGCAGGGGGCTATGGCTACACCTTC. It specifies CASSLISAGGYGYTF. This chain joins TRBV11-3 and TRBJ1-2; the match to TRBD1 covers 7 bases. Per the germline V gene, CDR1 is SGHNT and CDR2 is YENEEA. V shed 2 bases, J shed 4 bases, and the junction held 7 bases outside the gene matches. This CDR3 comprises 15 residues.